This T cell receptor (beta chain) was observed in a study of blood T cell repertoires in COVID-19. At the level of the study: Sites across the United States, Italy and Spain contributed samples from acute and convalescent COVID-19. The analysed material was cDNA or gDNA that came from T cells, B-cell-depleted T cells, or PBMCs.

CDR1 and CDR2 (germline): SGHTA, FQGTGA. CDR3 length: 17 residues. Trimming cost V 2 bases and J 3 bases, with 19 bases left between them. In the authors' workflow: Counts of nucleated cells, estimated from reference gene primer amplification, were obtained. TCRdb's table, derived via immunoSEQ multiplex PCR, lists solely in-frame clones and lacks some. For V, J and clone size, that table is used; D and trimming come from the DNA. The sample lists approximately 400,000 clones, 88% occurring once. Which cohort a participant joined came from the clinical history participants gave. Sequences were obtained from PBMCs or T cells enriched from blood (not recorded which). This clonotype was obtained from a woman in her late teens or twenties who had recovered from COVID-19. V is TRBV7-3 and J is TRBJ1-2, with D perhaps matching TRBD1 (5 bases). In DNA, the CDR3 is TGTGCCAGCAGCTTAGGCCAGGGCCCAGGCCTGGACTATGGCTACACCTTC. Amino acid sequence: CASSLGQGPGLDYGYTF.